The 10 T cell receptor beta chains below all came from one sample that was sequenced in a study of blood T cell repertoires in COVID-19. Some clones are missing from TCRdb's copy, which holds only in-frame ones; the method was immunoSEQ multiplex PCR. This table has just over 90,000 clones, more than 75% appearing once. The sequenced sample consisted of peripheral blood. These receptors were taken from a man in his 70s with acute or convalescent COVID-19.

V is TRBV29-1 and J is TRBJ2-1, with D perhaps TRBD1 (6 bases). Per germline, CDR1 SQVTM and CDR2 ANQGSEA. The CDR3 consists of 14 residues. The V end was cut by 6 bases, the J end by 0 bases, with 12 bases between. The CDR3 spells CSVVGQSSYNEQFF. The CDR3 DNA reads as TGCAGCGTGGTTGGACAGAGCTCCTACAATGAGCAGTTCTTC.

V usage is TRBV24-1 and J usage is TRBJ2-1, with TRBD2 matching over 12 bases. The CDR3 totals 16 residues. The ends lost 5 bases at V and 6 bases at J; junction bases unmatched: 7. The germline CDR1 and CDR2 sequences are KGHDR and SFDVKD. The CDR3 coding sequence is TGTGCCACCAGTGGGGGACTAGCGGGTTTTAGCAATGAGCAGTTCTTC. This gives the protein CATSGGLAGFSNEQFF.

The chain employs TRBV7-8 and TRBJ2-6, with 10 bases lining up with TRBD1. This CDR3 region has 17 residues. V dropped 6 bases and J dropped 4; count of bases not matched to a gene: 9. Germline CDR1 is SGHVS and CDR2 is FQNEAQ. The CDR3 here is CASRRDRGNTGANVLTF. CDR3 nucleotide sequence: TGTGCCAGCAGGAGGGACAGGGGAAACACCGGGGCCAACGTCCTGACTTTC.

In regard to this clone: The sample has other DNA sequences that encode this CDR3 too. V usage is TRBV19 and J usage is TRBJ2-5, with TRBD1 matching 8 bases. Germline CDR1 LNHDA, CDR2 SQIVND (reference sequence). The V segment lost 4 bases and the J segment 5 bases; nucleotides outside the gene matches: 3. The CDR3 covers 13 residues. CDR3 DNA sequence: TGTGCCAGTAGTAACAGGGGGGTGGAGACCCAGTACTTC. As protein: CASSNRGVETQYF.

The rearrangement links TRBV3-1 (or the pseudogene TRBV3-2) to TRBJ2-7; 14 bases are a match to TRBD2. This CDR3 spans 17 amino acids. Germline values: CDR1 LGHDT, CDR2 YNNKEL (reference sequence). V shed 0 bases, J shed 3 bases, and the junction held 4 bases outside the gene matches. CDR3 in amino acids: CASSQEGTSGRIYEQYF. The CDR3 region has the DNA TGTGCCAGCAGCCAAGAGGGGACTAGCGGGAGAATCTACGAGCAGTACTTC.

The chain is built from TRBV12-3 or TRBV12-4 and TRBJ2-2; D remains ambiguous. This CDR3 is built from 13 residues. Trimming left V 6 bases short and J 2 bases short, with 7 bases between. In DNA form, the CDR3 reads TGTGCCAGCAGCCGCAGTAACACCGGGGAGCTGTTTTTT. It yields the protein CASSRSNTGELFF.

The V call is TRBV10-1, the J call TRBJ1-2; possibly TRBD1 for D (6 bases). V was clipped by 8 bases and J by 8 bases, with 18 bases between them. The CDR3 is 13 residues long. Germline V gene lookup returns CDR1 WNHNN and CDR2 SYGVQD (reference sequence). CDR3 bases: TGCGCCAGCTCGGACAGTACCGGGGGGGGCTACACCTTC. As protein: CASSDSTGGGYTF.

The chain combines TRBV6-6 with TRBJ1-1, with D tentatively TRBD1 (6 bases). V lost 6 bases and J lost 1, with 18 bases in between. Looked up from germline, CDR1 is MNHNY and CDR2 is SVGAGI (reference sequence). The CDR3 sequence is 16 residues long. The CDR3 loop is CASSSVAGARNTEAFF. The CDR3 region has the DNA TGTGCCAGCAGCTCGGTGGCAGGGGCGCGGAACACTGAAGCTTTCTTT.

This clone has just a few counts. This chain links TRBV28 with TRBJ1-4; D may be TRBD1 (6 bases). Looked up from germline, CDR1 is MDHEN and CDR2 is SYDVKM. The CDR3 contains 15 residues. V lost 8 bases and J lost 4, with 17 bases in between. The CDR3 sequence is CASGDTRGGNEKLFF. In DNA, the CDR3 is TGTGCCAGCGGGGACACCCGAGGGGGTAATGAAAAACTGTTTTTT.

This chain links TRBV7-3 with TRBJ1-4; 7 positions match TRBD1. Germline CDR1 and CDR2: SGHTA and FQGTGA. V shed 3 bases, J shed 7 bases, and the junction held 2 bases outside the gene matches. CDR3 length: 13 residues. CDR3 DNA sequence: TGTGCCAGCAGCTTTAACAGGGGTGAAAAACTGTTTTTT. Amino acids: CASSFNRGEKLFF.